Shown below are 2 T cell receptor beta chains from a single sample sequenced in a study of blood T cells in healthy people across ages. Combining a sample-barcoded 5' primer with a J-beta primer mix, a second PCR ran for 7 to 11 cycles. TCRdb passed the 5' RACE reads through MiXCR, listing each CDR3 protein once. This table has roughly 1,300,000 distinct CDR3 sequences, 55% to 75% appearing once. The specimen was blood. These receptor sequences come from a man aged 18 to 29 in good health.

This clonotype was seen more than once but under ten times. The CDR3 nucleotides read TGCAGTGCCCCCGGTGAGGACAGGGAGGAGACCCAGTACTTC. This gives the protein CSAPGEDREETQYF. The V call is TRBV20-1, the J call TRBJ2-5; 8 positions agree with TRBD1. The CDR3 contains 14 residues. Germline lookup yields CDR1 DFQATT and CDR2 SNEGSKA (reference sequence). The J segment lost 5 bases and the V segment lost 6 bases, leaving 11 bases of the junction unmatched.

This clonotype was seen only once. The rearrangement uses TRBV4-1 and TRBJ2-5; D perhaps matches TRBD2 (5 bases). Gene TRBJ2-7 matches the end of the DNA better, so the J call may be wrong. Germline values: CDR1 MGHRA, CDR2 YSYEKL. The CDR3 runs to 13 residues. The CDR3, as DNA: TGCGCCAGCAGCCAAGCATCGGAGGACGAGCAGTACTTC. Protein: CASSQASEDEQYF.